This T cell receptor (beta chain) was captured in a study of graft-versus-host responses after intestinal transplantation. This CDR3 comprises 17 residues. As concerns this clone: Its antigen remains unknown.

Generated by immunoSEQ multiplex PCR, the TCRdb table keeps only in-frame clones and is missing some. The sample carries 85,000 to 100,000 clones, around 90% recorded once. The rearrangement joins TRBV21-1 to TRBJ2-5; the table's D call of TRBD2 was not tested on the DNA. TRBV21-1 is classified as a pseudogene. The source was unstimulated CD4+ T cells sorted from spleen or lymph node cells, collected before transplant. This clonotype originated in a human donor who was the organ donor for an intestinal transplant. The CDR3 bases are TGTGCCAGCAGCAAAGGGGGGTTTCTCCGGGAGAGGGAGACCCAGTACTTC. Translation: CASSKGGFLRERETQYF.